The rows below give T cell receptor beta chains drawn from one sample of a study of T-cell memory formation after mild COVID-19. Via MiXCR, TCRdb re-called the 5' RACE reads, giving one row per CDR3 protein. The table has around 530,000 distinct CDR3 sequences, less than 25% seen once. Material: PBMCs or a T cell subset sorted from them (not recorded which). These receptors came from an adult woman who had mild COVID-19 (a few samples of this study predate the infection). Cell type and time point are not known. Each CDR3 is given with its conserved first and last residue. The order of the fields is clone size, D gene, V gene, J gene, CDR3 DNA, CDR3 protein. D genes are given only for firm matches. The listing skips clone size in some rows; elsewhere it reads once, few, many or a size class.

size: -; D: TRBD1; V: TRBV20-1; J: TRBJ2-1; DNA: TGCAGTGCTAGGGACGGGGGACAGGGATACGATGAGCAGTTCTTC; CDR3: CSARDGGQGYDEQFF
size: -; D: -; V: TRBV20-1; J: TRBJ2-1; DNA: TGCAGTGCTACACAGGAGGCCCCCAGGAACAATGAGCAGTTCTTC; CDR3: CSATQEAPRNNEQFF
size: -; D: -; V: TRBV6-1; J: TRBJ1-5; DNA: TGTGCCAGCAGTGACGGGGAAGAACAGCCCCAGCATTTT; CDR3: CASSDGEEQPQHF
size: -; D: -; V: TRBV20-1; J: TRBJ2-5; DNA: TGCAGTGCTGTGGGTTTGGGAGAGACCCAGTACTTC; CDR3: CSAVGLGETQYF
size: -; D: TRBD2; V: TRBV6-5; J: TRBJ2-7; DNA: TGTGCCAGCAGTTACTCACTAGCGGGGTCCTACGAGCAGTACTTC; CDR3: CASSYSLAGSYEQYF
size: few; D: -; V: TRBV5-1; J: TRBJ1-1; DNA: TGCGCCAGCAGCTGGGAGTGGGGCACTGAAGCTTTCTTT; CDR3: CASSWEWGTEAFF
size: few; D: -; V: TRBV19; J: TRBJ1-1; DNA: TGTGCCAGTAGTATAGGTCGCCAGGCCGGTGGAACTGAAGCTTTCTTT; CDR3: CASSIGRQAGGTEAFF
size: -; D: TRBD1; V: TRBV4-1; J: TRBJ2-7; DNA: TGCGCCAGCAGCCAGCCGACAGGGGTGTTCGACGAGCAGTACTTC; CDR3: CASSQPTGVFDEQYF
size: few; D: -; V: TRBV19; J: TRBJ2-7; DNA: TGTGCCAGTAGTATCTCCGGTGGCAGGGGCTCCCCAGAGCAGTACTTC; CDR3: CASSISGGRGSPEQYF
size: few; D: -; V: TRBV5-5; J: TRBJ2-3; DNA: TGTGCCAGCAGCCTGGCGGCTGGGGCAGATACGCAGTATTTT; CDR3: CASSLAAGADTQYF
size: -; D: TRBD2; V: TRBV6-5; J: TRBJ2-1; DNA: TGTGCCAGCAGTTCGGGACTAGACGCCAGCGAGCAGTTCTTC; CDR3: CASSSGLDASEQFF
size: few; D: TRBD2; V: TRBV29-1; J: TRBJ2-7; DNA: TGCAGCGTTGAACTAGCGGGCCTTGGGACCTACGAGCAGTACTTC; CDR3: CSVELAGLGTYEQYF
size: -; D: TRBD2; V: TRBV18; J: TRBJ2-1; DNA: TGTGCCAGCTCACCACCGAGCCCGGGACTAGCGGGAGTAATCTGGCAGTTCTTC; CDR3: CASSPPSPGLAGVIWQFF
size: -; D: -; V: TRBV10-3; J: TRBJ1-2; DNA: TGTGCCATCAGTGCAAAACAGGGTGATGGCTACACCTTC; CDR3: CAISAKQGDGYTF
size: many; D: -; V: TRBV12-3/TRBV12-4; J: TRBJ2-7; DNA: TGTGCCAGCAGCCAGACCTGGACAGTCGAGCAGTACTTC; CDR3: CASSQTWTVEQYF
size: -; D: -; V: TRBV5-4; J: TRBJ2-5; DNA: TGTGCCAGCAGCAAACGGGACTTGCAAGAGACCCAGTACTTC; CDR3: CASSKRDLQETQYF
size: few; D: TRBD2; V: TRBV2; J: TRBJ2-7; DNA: TGTGCCAGCAGTGAAGAGGCTAGCGGTTACGAGCAGTACTTC; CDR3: CASSEEASGYEQYF
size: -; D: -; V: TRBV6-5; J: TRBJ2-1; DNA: TGTGCCATCAAGGCCCCATCTCCCCCCGGGGAGCAGTTCTTC; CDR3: CAIKAPSPPGEQFF
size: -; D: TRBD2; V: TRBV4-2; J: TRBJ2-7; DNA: TGTGCCAGCAGCCAAGGGCCTAGCGGGCCCACCTACGAGCAGTACTTC; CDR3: CASSQGPSGPTYEQYF
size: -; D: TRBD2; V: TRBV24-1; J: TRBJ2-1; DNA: TGTGCCACCGGCTACGGACTAGCGGGAAATGAGCAGTTCTTC; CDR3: CATGYGLAGNEQFF
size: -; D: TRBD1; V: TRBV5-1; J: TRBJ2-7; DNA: TGCGCCAGCAGCCGGGACAGGGGGGCCACCTACGAGCAGTACTTC; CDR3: CASSRDRGATYEQYF
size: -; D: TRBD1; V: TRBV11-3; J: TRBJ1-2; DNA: TGTGCCAGCAGCTTTCGTTCGCAGGGGGAGGACTATGGCTACACCTTC; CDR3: CASSFRSQGEDYGYTF
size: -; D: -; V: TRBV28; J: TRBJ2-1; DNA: TGTGCCAGCAGTTTAGTAGGGCAGGTCCCCCACTTC; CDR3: CASSLVGQVPHF
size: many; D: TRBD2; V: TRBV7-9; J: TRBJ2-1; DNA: TGTGCCAGCTGCCACCGGGACTATCACTACAATGAGCAGTTCTTC; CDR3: CASCHRDYHYNEQFF
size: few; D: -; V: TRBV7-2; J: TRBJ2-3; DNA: TGTGCCAGCAGTAAAACGGGGAATACGCAGTATTTT; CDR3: CASSKTGNTQYF
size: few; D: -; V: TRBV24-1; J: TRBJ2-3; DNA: TGTGCCACCAGTGAGTGGGGGTCCACAGATACGCAGTATTTT; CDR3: CATSEWGSTDTQYF
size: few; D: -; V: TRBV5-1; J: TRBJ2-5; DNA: TGCGCCAGCAGCTTGAGCCCCACGGTTTTAGAGACCCAGTACTTC; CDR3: CASSLSPTVLETQYF
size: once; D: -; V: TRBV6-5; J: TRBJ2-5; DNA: TGTGCCAGCAGTTCCACTGTTGGGACCCAGTACTTC; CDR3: CASSSTVGTQYF
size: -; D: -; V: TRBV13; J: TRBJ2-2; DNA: TGTGCCAGCAGCCCGGAGGGGAACACCGGGGAGCTGTTTTTT; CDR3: CASSPEGNTGELFF
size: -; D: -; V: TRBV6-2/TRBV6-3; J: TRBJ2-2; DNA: TGTGCCAGCAGTCCCACCTTGCAGCCCGGGGAGCTGTTTTTT; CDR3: CASSPTLQPGELFF
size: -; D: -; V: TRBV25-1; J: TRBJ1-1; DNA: TGTGCCAGCAGTGAAGGGGTCAGGAACACTGAAGCTTTCTTT; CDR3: CASSEGVRNTEAFF
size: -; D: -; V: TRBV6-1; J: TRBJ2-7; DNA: TGTGCCAGCAGGCCGGGACATGCCTACGAGCAGTACTTC; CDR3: CASRPGHAYEQYF
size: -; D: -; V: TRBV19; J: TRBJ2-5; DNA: TGTGCCAGTAGTATCTGGCGGGACCAAGAGACCCAGTACTTC; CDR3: CASSIWRDQETQYF
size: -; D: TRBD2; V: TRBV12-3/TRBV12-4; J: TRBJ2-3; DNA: TGTGCCAGCAGTTTAACTAGCGGGGGGGCAACGCAGTATTTT; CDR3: CASSLTSGGATQYF
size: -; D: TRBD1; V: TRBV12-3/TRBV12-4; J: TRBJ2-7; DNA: TGTGCCAGCACCGCCCGGACAGGCGCCTACGAGCAGTACTTC; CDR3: CASTARTGAYEQYF
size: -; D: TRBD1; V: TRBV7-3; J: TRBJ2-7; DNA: TGTGCCAGCAGCTCCACCGGGACAGGGTTAAACGAGCAGTACTTC; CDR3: CASSSTGTGLNEQYF
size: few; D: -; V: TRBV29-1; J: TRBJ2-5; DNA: TGCAGCGTTGATTGGTCGGCCGACCAGACCCAGTACTTC; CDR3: CSVDWSADQTQYF
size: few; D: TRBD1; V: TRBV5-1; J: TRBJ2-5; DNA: TGCGCCAGCCATTACCCCGGGACAGGGGGCGACGAGACCCAGTACTTC; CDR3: CASHYPGTGGDETQYF
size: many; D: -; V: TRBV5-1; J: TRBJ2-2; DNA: TGCGCCAGCAGCTTGGACCAGGGAAACACCGGGGAGCTGTTTTTT; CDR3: CASSLDQGNTGELFF
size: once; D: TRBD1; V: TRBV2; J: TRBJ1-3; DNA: TGTGCCAGCAGTGTGACAGGGTCGGGAAACACCATATATTTT; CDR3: CASSVTGSGNTIYF
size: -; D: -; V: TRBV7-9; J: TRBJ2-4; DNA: TGTGCCAGCAGCTTAGCGCACAGTGTGTGGGACATTCAGTACTTC; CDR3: CASSLAHSVWDIQYF
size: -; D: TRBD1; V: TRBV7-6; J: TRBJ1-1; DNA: TGTGCCAGCAGCTTAGCGCAAGACAGGGGCACTGAAGCTTTCTTT; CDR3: CASSLAQDRGTEAFF
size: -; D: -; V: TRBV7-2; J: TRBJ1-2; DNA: TGTGCCAGCAGCTTAGGGCAGCGAACTTTCTATGGCTACACCTTC; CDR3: CASSLGQRTFYGYTF
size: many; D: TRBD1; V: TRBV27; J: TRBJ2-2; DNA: TGTGCCAGCGGTGGGGGGGGGACAGGGTATCACGGGGAGCTGTTTTTT; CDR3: CASGGGGTGYHGELFF
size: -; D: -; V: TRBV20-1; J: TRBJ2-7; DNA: TGCAGTGCCGTACTATCTCCTCTCGAGCAGTACTTC; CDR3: CSAVLSPLEQYF
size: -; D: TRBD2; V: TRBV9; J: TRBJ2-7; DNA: TGTGCCAGCAGCGTGCCTAGCGGTAAAAGCTCCTACGAGCAGTACTTC; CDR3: CASSVPSGKSSYEQYF
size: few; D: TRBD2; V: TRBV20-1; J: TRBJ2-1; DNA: TGCAGTGCTAGCCGCGGACTAGCGGGAGTGTTGAATGAGCAGTTCTTC; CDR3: CSASRGLAGVLNEQFF
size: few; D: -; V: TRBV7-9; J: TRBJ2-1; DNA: TGTGCCAGCAGCCCGCCGGGACGCTACAATGAGCAGTTCTTC; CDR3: CASSPPGRYNEQFF